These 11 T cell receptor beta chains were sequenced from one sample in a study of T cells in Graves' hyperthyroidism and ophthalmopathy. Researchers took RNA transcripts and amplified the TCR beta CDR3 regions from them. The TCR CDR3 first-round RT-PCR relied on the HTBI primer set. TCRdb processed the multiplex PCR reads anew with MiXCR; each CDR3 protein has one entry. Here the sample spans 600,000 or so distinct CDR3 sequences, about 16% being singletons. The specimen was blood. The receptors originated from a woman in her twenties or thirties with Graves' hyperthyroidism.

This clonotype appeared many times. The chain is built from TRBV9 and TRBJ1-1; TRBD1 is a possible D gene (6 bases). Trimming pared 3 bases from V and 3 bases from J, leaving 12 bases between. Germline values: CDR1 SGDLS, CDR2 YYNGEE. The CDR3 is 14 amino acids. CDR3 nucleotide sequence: TGTGCCAGCAGCGAGAACTCAGGGGACACTGAAGCTTTCTTT. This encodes CASSENSGDTEAFF.

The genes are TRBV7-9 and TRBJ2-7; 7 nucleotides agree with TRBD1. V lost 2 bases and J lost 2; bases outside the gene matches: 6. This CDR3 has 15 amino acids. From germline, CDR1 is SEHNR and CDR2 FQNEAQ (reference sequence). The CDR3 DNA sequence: TGTGCCAGCAGCTTACGGGGACAGCCTGCCTACGAGCAGTACTTC. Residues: CASSLRGQPAYEQYF. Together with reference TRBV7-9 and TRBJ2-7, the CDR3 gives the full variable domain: DTGVSQNPRHKITKRGQNVTFRCDPISEHNRLYWYRQTLGQGPEFLTYFQNEAQLEKSRLLSDRFSAERPKGSFSTLEIQRTEQGDSAMYLCASSLRGQPAYEQYFGPGTRLTVT.

CDR3 region: CATSRDRGVYEQYF. DNA for the CDR3: TGTGCCACCAGCAGAGATCGAGGGGTTTACGAGCAGTACTTC. The chain links TRBV15 to TRBJ2-7, with D possibly being TRBD1 or TRBD2 (5 bases each). The CDR3 runs to 14 residues. Trimming removed 0 bases from V and 4 bases from J, with 10 bases in between. Per the germline V gene, CDR1 is LNHNV and CDR2 is YYDKDF (reference sequence).

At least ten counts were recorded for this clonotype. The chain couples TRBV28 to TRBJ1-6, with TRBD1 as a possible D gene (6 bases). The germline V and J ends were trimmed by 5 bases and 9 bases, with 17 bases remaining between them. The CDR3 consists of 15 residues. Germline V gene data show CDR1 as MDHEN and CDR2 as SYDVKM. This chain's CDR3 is CASSAYRELGSPLHF. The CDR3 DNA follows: TGTGCCAGCAGTGCCTACAGGGAATTGGGTTCACCCCTCCACTTT. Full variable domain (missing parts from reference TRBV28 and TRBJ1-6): DVKVTQSSRYLVKRTGEKVFLECVQDMDHENMFWYRQDPGLGLRLIYFSYDVKMKEKGDIPEGYSVSREKKERFSLILESASTNQTSMYLCASSAYRELGSPLHFGNGTRLTVT.

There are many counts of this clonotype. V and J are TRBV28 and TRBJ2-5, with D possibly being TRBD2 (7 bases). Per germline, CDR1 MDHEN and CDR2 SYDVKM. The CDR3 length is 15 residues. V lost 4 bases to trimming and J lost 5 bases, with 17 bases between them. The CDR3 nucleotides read TGTGCCAGCAGTTCGCCGGGGGGCGATTTGGAGACCCAGTACTTC. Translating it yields CASSSPGGDLETQYF.

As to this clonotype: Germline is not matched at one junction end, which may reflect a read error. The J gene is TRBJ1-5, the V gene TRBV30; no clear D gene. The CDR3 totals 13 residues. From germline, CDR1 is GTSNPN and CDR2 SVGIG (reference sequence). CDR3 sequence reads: CAWNRGSSQPQHF. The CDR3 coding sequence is TGTGCCTGGAACCGGGGTAGCAGTCAGCCCCAGCATTTT. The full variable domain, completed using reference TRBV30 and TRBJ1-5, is SQTIHQWPATLVQPVGSPLSLECTVEGTSNPNLYWYRQAAGRGLQLLFYSVGIGQISSEVPQNLSASRPQDRQFILSSKKLLLSDSGFYLCAWNRGSSQPQHFGDGTRLSIL.

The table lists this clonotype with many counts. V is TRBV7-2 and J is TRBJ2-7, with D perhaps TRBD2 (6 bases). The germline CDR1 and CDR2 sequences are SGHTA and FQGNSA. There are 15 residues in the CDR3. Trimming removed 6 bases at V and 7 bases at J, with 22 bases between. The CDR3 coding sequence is TGTGCCAGCAGAGCCTCGGGAGTCTCGAAGAGTGAGCAGTACTTC. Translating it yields CASRASGVSKSEQYF.

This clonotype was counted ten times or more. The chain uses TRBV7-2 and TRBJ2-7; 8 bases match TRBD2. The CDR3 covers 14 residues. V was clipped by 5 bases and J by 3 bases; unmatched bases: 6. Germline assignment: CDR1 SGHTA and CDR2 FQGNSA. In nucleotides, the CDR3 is TGTGCCAGCAGCGTCAATAGCGGGGACTACGAGCAGTACTTC. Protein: CASSVNSGDYEQYF.

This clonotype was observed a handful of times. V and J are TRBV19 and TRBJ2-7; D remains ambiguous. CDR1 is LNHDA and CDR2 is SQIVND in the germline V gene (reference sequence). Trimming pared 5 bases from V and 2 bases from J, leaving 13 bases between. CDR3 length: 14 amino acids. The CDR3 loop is CASSVQVRAYEQYF. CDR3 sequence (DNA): TGTGCCAGTAGTGTCCAGGTCCGAGCCTACGAGCAGTACTTC.

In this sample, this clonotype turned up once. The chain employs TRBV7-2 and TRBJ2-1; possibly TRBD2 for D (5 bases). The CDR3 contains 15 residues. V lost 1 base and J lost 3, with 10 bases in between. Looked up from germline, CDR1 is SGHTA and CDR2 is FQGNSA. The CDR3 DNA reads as TGTGCCAGCAGCTTAGACGCGACTATCTACAATGAGCAGTTCTTC. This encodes CASSLDATIYNEQFF.

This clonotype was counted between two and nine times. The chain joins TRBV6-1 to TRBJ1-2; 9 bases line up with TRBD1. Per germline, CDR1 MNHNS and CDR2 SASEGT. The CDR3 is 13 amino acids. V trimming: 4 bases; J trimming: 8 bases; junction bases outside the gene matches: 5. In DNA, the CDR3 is TGTGCCAGCAGTGCGCGGACAGGGGAAGGCTACACCTTC. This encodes CASSARTGEGYTF.